A selection of T cell receptor beta chains follows, all from one sample in a study of blood T cell repertoires in COVID-19. Data came from immunoSEQ multiplex PCR; TCRdb stores just in-frame clones and leaves some out. The top ten clones hold over 5% of a sample with some 120,000 clones, over 70% of them seen once. The source material was peripheral blood. The receptors shown here come from an elderly man with active or convalescent COVID-19. Each CDR3 is given with its conserved first and last residue. Fields, in order: J gene, D gene, clone size, V gene, CDR3 DNA, CDR3 protein. D genes are given only for firm matches. Rows may omit the clone size; those that give it use once, few, many or a size class.

j_gene: TRBJ2-2; d_gene: -; abundance: once; v_gene: TRBV12-3/TRBV12-4; CDR3nt: TGTGCCAGCAGCCCTGGACATACCGGGGAGCTGTTTTTT; CDR3aa: CASSPGHTGELFF
j_gene: TRBJ2-7; d_gene: -; abundance: -; v_gene: TRBV11-2; CDR3nt: TGTGCCAGCAGCCCCCGAACTGAGACCTACGAGCAGTACTTC; CDR3aa: CASSPRTETYEQYF
j_gene: TRBJ2-5; d_gene: -; abundance: -; v_gene: TRBV20-1; CDR3nt: TGCAGTGCTACTGAACCAACCACGGGGACCCAGTACTTC; CDR3aa: CSATEPTTGTQYF
j_gene: TRBJ2-7; d_gene: -; abundance: -; v_gene: TRBV4-3; CDR3nt: TGCGCCAGCAGCCAAGAGGGCAGGGGCCCCTACGAGCAGTACTTC; CDR3aa: CASSQEGRGPYEQYF
j_gene: TRBJ1-2; d_gene: TRBD1; abundance: -; v_gene: TRBV7-9; CDR3nt: TGTGCCAGCAGCTCCTACGACAGGGAGAGAGAGGGCTACACCTTC; CDR3aa: CASSSYDREREGYTF
j_gene: TRBJ2-2; d_gene: TRBD2; abundance: -; v_gene: TRBV18; CDR3nt: TGTGCCAGCTCACCAGGCGGGGGGGCCCGGACCGGGGAGCTGTTTTTT; CDR3aa: CASSPGGGARTGELFF
j_gene: TRBJ1-5; d_gene: TRBD1; abundance: -; v_gene: TRBV2; CDR3nt: TGTGCCAGCAGTTCCGGGACAGGGATCCACCAGCCCCAGCATTTT; CDR3aa: CASSSGTGIHQPQHF
j_gene: TRBJ1-4; d_gene: -; abundance: -; v_gene: TRBV30; CDR3nt: TGTGCCTATCGTGGGGGGGGTGAAAAACTGTTTTTT; CDR3aa: CAYRGGGEKLFF
j_gene: TRBJ2-7; d_gene: TRBD1; abundance: -; v_gene: TRBV18; CDR3nt: TGTGCCAGCTCACCACCCGCGGACAGGGGCGAGCAGTACTTC; CDR3aa: CASSPPADRGEQYF
j_gene: TRBJ1-2; d_gene: TRBD1; abundance: -; v_gene: TRBV10-2; CDR3nt: TGCGCCAGCAGTGTTGACAGGGGAGGTGGCTACACCTTC; CDR3aa: CASSVDRGGGYTF
j_gene: TRBJ1-3; d_gene: -; abundance: few; v_gene: TRBV10-3; CDR3nt: TGTGCCATCAGTGATATATCTGGAAACACCATATATTTT; CDR3aa: CAISDISGNTIYF
j_gene: TRBJ2-7; d_gene: -; abundance: -; v_gene: TRBV5-5; CDR3nt: TGTGCCAGCAGGCTTGTGGGGGCGTACGAGCAGTACTTC; CDR3aa: CASRLVGAYEQYF
j_gene: TRBJ1-1; d_gene: -; abundance: once; v_gene: TRBV14; CDR3nt: TGTGCCAGCAGCGTCTACCCGGACACTGAAGCTTTCTTT; CDR3aa: CASSVYPDTEAFF
j_gene: TRBJ1-6; d_gene: TRBD1; abundance: few; v_gene: TRBV5-4; CDR3nt: TGTGCCAGCAGGAGGGACAGGGAGCTGTCTTCACCCCTCCACTTT; CDR3aa: CASRRDRELSSPLHF
j_gene: TRBJ2-7; d_gene: TRBD1; abundance: -; v_gene: TRBV6-5; CDR3nt: TGTGCCAGCGAGGGGGCGTCCTACGAGCAGTACTTC; CDR3aa: CASEGASYEQYF
j_gene: TRBJ2-1; d_gene: -; abundance: -; v_gene: TRBV3-1/TRBV3-2; CDR3nt: TGTGCCAGCAGCCAAGTGGGGGCTAGGGGCGACGGGCGGAATGAGCAGTTCTTC; CDR3aa: CASSQVGARGDGRNEQFF
j_gene: TRBJ2-7; d_gene: TRBD2; abundance: -; v_gene: TRBV4-3; CDR3nt: TGCGCCAGCAGCCAAGATTCGGGCGGGGGGAACGAGCAGTACTTC; CDR3aa: CASSQDSGGGNEQYF
j_gene: TRBJ2-7; d_gene: -; abundance: few; v_gene: TRBV5-5; CDR3nt: TGTGCCAGCAGCTTGACAGTTCCAGGGTACGAGCAGTACTTC; CDR3aa: CASSLTVPGYEQYF
j_gene: TRBJ2-1; d_gene: TRBD2; abundance: -; v_gene: TRBV7-3; CDR3nt: TGTGCCAGCAGCCCTTGGGGAGGGGAGGATGAGCAGTTCTTC; CDR3aa: CASSPWGGEDEQFF
j_gene: TRBJ2-7; d_gene: TRBD2; abundance: -; v_gene: TRBV11-2; CDR3nt: TGTGCCAGCAGCCCCCACCCGGGGGGGCTCTACGAGCAGTACTTC; CDR3aa: CASSPHPGGLYEQYF
j_gene: TRBJ1-2; d_gene: TRBD1; abundance: once; v_gene: TRBV19; CDR3nt: TGTGCCAGTAGGCCGGACAGGGGAGTCTATGGCTACACCTTC; CDR3aa: CASRPDRGVYGYTF
j_gene: TRBJ2-3; d_gene: -; abundance: -; v_gene: TRBV2; CDR3nt: TGTGCCACCCACCGTTACCTGGGCGGGGAAGGTACTAGCACAGATACGCAGTATTTT; CDR3aa: CATHRYLGGEGTSTDTQYF
j_gene: TRBJ2-5; d_gene: TRBD1; abundance: -; v_gene: TRBV6-5; CDR3nt: TGTGCCAGCGGGCGAAACGACAGGGGCACCCAGTACTTC; CDR3aa: CASGRNDRGTQYF
j_gene: TRBJ2-6; d_gene: TRBD2; abundance: -; v_gene: TRBV18; CDR3nt: TGTGCCAGCTCACAGAGCGGGGTCGGGGCCAACGTCCTGACTTTC; CDR3aa: CASSQSGVGANVLTF
j_gene: TRBJ1-1; d_gene: -; abundance: -; v_gene: TRBV3-1/TRBV3-2; CDR3nt: TGTGCCAGCAGCCAAAAGTGGGTTCCCGGGACTGAAGCTTTCTTT; CDR3aa: CASSQKWVPGTEAFF
j_gene: TRBJ2-5; d_gene: -; abundance: -; v_gene: TRBV7-2; CDR3nt: TGTGCCAGCAGCATCGGTCAGACCCAGTACTTC; CDR3aa: CASSIGQTQYF
j_gene: TRBJ1-1; d_gene: TRBD1; abundance: -; v_gene: TRBV12-3/TRBV12-4; CDR3nt: TGTGCCAGCAGGGGGACAGGGGCGGCTGAAGCTTTCTTT; CDR3aa: CASRGTGAAEAFF